This is a list of T cell receptor beta chains from one sample in a study of siplizumab effects on memory and regulatory T cells. Libraries were prepared by immunoSEQ multiplex PCR; TCRdb keeps only in-frame clonotypes and omits some of them. The sample has about 120,000 clones; 80% to 95% are singletons. The sequencing sample was made of non-Treg CD4+ T cells sorted from blood. The receptor set was obtained from a human donor in good health. The CDR3 runs from the conserved cysteine through the conserved F or W. D genes are given only for firm matches. The listing skips clone size in some rows; elsewhere it reads once, few, many or a size class.

.,TRBJ1-5,TRBV30,TRBD1,CAWSRGDRFYSNQPQHF,TGTGCCTGGAGCCGAGGGGACAGATTTTATAGCAATCAGCCCCAGCATTTT
.,TRBJ2-7,TRBV23-1,.,CAAYRTDSYEQYF,TGCGCCGCCTATAGGACCGACTCCTACGAGCAGTACTTC
.,TRBJ2-1,TRBV5-6,TRBD1,CASSWTGSHEQFF,TGTGCCAGCAGCTGGACAGGGTCCCATGAGCAGTTCTTC
.,TRBJ1-6,TRBV5-6,TRBD1,CASSWRGPNSPLHF,TGTGCCAGCAGCTGGAGGGGGCCAAATTCACCCCTCCACTTT
.,TRBJ2-3,TRBV5-4,TRBD2,CASSLKSISGGVRHTQYF,TGTGCCAGCAGCTTGAAATCAATCAGCGGGGGGGTCAGACATACGCAGTATTTT
.,TRBJ2-5,TRBV5-4,.,CASSQGRIQETQYF,TGTGCCAGCAGCCAGGGACGGATACAAGAGACCCAGTACTTC
.,TRBJ2-5,TRBV9,TRBD1,CASSSTGWETQYF,TGTGCCAGCAGCTCGACAGGGTGGGAGACCCAGTACTTC
.,TRBJ1-1,TRBV7-5,.,CVRSLVGTEIHPFMNTEAFF,TGTGTCAGAAGCTTAGTCGGGACAGAAATTCACCCCTTTATGAACACTGAAGCTTTCTTT
.,TRBJ2-1,TRBV7-2,TRBD2,CASSPTTSGGPTYNEQFF,TGTGCCAGCAGCCCAACGACTAGCGGGGGGCCAACCTACAATGAGCAGTTCTTC
.,TRBJ1-1,TRBV6-5,TRBD1,CASTSGQLNTEAFF,TGTGCCAGCACCTCGGGACAGCTGAACACTGAAGCTTTCTTT
.,TRBJ1-2,TRBV15,.,CATSRDGVGYGYTF,TGTGCCACCAGCAGAGATGGGGTGGGCTATGGCTACACCTTC
.,TRBJ2-5,TRBV9,.,CASSVGGSRETQYF,TGTGCCAGCAGCGTAGGGGGTAGCCGAGAGACCCAGTACTTC
.,TRBJ2-3,TRBV19,TRBD1,CASRKDRGTDTQYF,TGTGCCAGTAGGAAGGACAGGGGAACAGATACGCAGTATTTT
.,TRBJ1-3,TRBV9,.,CASTRDDGNTIYF,TGTGCCAGCACCAGGGATGATGGAAACACCATATATTTT
once,TRBJ2-2,TRBV2,.,CASSERSVIGELFF,TGTGCCAGCAGTGAAAGGAGTGTTATCGGGGAGCTGTTTTTT
.,TRBJ2-7,TRBV28,.,CASSSGTINYEQYF,TGTGCCAGCAGTTCCGGGACGATTAACTACGAGCAGTACTTC
.,TRBJ2-5,TRBV5-4,.,CASSLPPTETQYF,TGTGCCAGCAGCTTGCCACCAACAGAGACCCAGTACTTC
.,TRBJ2-6,TRBV10-2,.,CASRPQPSTGANVLTF,TGCGCCAGCAGGCCGCAGCCCTCGACGGGGGCCAACGTCCTGACTTTC
.,TRBJ1-2,TRBV6-5,.,CASSPPGSYGYTF,TGTGCCAGCAGCCCCCCAGGGAGCTATGGCTACACCTTC
.,TRBJ1-2,TRBV5-4,TRBD1,CASSSPTGNYGYTF,TGTGCCAGCAGCTCACCGACAGGGAACTATGGCTACACCTTC
.,TRBJ1-4,TRBV27,.,CASTIRNGEKLFF,TGTGCCAGCACAATAAGGAATGGTGAAAAACTGTTTTTT
once,TRBJ2-7,TRBV18,TRBD1,CASSPSLRDRGHEQYF,TGTGCCAGCTCACCATCCCTCCGGGACAGGGGACACGAGCAGTACTTC
.,TRBJ1-2,TRBV6-1,TRBD1,CASRTYRGPLGGYTF,TGTGCCAGCAGGACATACAGGGGCCCCTTGGGGGGCTACACCTTC
.,TRBJ1-1,TRBV29-1,.,CSVRWGTEAFF,TGCAGCGTTCGGTGGGGGACTGAAGCTTTCTTT
.,TRBJ1-1,TRBV23-1,.,CASHKAPNRDKNTEAFF,TGCGCCAGCCACAAAGCCCCCAACAGGGATAAGAACACTGAAGCTTTCTTT
.,TRBJ2-5,TRBV5-1,.,CASSLSPETQYF,TGCGCCAGCAGCTTGTCCCCAGAGACCCAGTACTTC
.,TRBJ2-3,TRBV5-1,.,CASSLGGMADTQYF,TGCGCCAGCAGCTTGGGGGGTATGGCAGATACGCAGTATTTT
.,TRBJ2-2,TRBV5-1,TRBD1,CASSFRDRDLSGELFF,TGCGCCAGCAGCTTCCGGGACAGGGATTTGTCCGGGGAGCTGTTTTTT
.,TRBJ2-4,TRBV5-6,TRBD1,CASSLVPTGGGAKNIQYF,TGTGCCAGCAGCTTGGTCCCCACAGGGGGCGGAGCCAAAAACATTCAGTACTTC
.,TRBJ2-2,TRBV11-2,TRBD2,CASSLIAGATNTGELFF,TGTGCCAGCAGCTTAATAGCGGGGGCCACGAACACCGGGGAGCTGTTTTTT
.,TRBJ2-6,TRBV6-5,.,CASSYGGLGANVLTF,TGTGCCAGCAGTTACGGGGGTCTAGGGGCCAACGTCCTGACTTTC
.,TRBJ2-7,TRBV21-1,.,CACSAYGDSRDATLTYEQYF,TGTGCCTGCAGCGCCTATGGGGACAGTCGGGACGCCACCCTCACCTACGAGCAGTACTTC
.,TRBJ2-7,TRBV6-5,TRBD2,CASKTSGGYEQYF,TGTGCCAGCAAAACTAGCGGGGGCTACGAGCAGTACTTC
.,TRBJ1-5,TRBV10-1,.,CASSVLLAPHQPQHF,TGCGCCAGCAGTGTTCTGTTGGCACCCCATCAGCCCCAGCATTTT
.,TRBJ1-1,TRBV30,.,CAWSVGTKAFF,TGTGCCTGGAGCGTTGGGACGAAAGCTTTCTTT
once,TRBJ2-3,TRBV10-3,TRBD1,CAISDRGQGRVTQYF,TGTGCCATCAGTGACCGCGGACAGGGGAGGGTTACGCAGTATTTT
once,TRBJ1-1,TRBV25-1,TRBD1,CASRGQGGTEAFF,TGTGCCAGCAGGGGACAGGGAGGTACTGAAGCTTTCTTT
once,TRBJ2-3,TRBV7-2,TRBD2,CASSLGGGEAADTQYF,TGTGCCAGCAGCTTAGGCGGGGGGGAGGCGGCAGATACGCAGTATTTT
.,TRBJ2-1,TRBV5-1,.,CASSLVGVEEQFF,TGCGCCAGCAGCTTGGTTGGAGTGGAGGAGCAGTTCTTC
.,TRBJ2-1,TRBV7-2,.,CASSLGRGLYNEQFF,TGTGCCAGCAGCTTGGGGCGGGGGCTCTACAATGAGCAGTTCTTC
.,TRBJ1-6,TRBV18,.,CASSNYNSPLHF,TGTGCCAGCTCAAACTATAATTCACCCCTCCACTTT
.,TRBJ2-3,TRBV11-2,.,CASSLVQNSITDTQYF,TGTGCCAGCAGCTTAGTGCAGAATTCCATCACAGATACGCAGTATTTT
.,TRBJ1-1,TRBV5-1,.,CASSGSPVNTEAFF,TGCGCCAGCAGCGGGAGTCCAGTGAACACTGAAGCTTTCTTT
.,TRBJ2-5,TRBV4-3,TRBD2,CASSPLWTAGGETQYF,TGCGCCAGCAGCCCCCTATGGACGGCGGGGGGGGAGACCCAGTACTTC
.,TRBJ1-1,TRBV7-9,TRBD1,CASSLSGGIVAEAFF,TGTGCCAGCAGCTTATCAGGGGGCATAGTCGCTGAAGCTTTCTTT
.,TRBJ1-2,TRBV6-1,.,CASRLTSSYGYTF,TGTGCCAGCAGACTCACAAGTTCCTATGGCTACACCTTC
.,TRBJ2-7,TRBV7-3,TRBD2,CASSPERGYEQYF,TGTGCCAGCAGCCCCGAGCGGGGGTACGAGCAGTACTTC
.,TRBJ2-1,TRBV20-1,.,CSARLFQGLFF,TGCAGTGCTAGACTGTTCCAGGGGTTGTTCTTC
.,TRBJ2-5,TRBV7-9,TRBD2,CASSHAGTSGVIGQETQYF,TGTGCCAGCAGCCACGCCGGGACTAGCGGGGTTATCGGTCAAGAGACCCAGTACTTC
.,TRBJ1-1,TRBV7-3,.,CASSSNGMNTEAFF,TGTGCCAGCAGCTCCAACGGTATGAACACTGAAGCTTTCTTT
.,TRBJ2-1,TRBV19,.,CASSIGGRDFYNEQFF,TGTGCCAGTAGTATAGGCGGCAGGGACTTTTACAATGAGCAGTTCTTC
.,TRBJ2-1,TRBV11-2,TRBD2,CASSPTSGGGEQFF,TGTGCCAGCAGCCCAACTAGCGGGGGAGGTGAGCAGTTCTTC
.,TRBJ2-1,TRBV11-2,TRBD2,CASGRRGGEQFF,TGTGCCAGCGGGAGACGGGGGGGAGAGCAGTTCTTC
.,TRBJ1-3,TRBV12-5,.,CASGLLPNSGNTIYF,TGTGCTAGTGGTTTGCTGCCGAACTCTGGAAACACCATATATTTT
once,TRBJ1-3,TRBV29-1,.,CSVVTSSGNTIYF,TGCAGCGTTGTCACGAGCTCTGGAAACACCATATATTTT
.,TRBJ1-2,TRBV2,TRBD1,CASSEPQGQGGLLYGYTF,TGTGCCAGCAGTGAACCCCAAGGACAGGGCGGGCTTCTGTATGGCTACACCTTC
.,TRBJ2-3,TRBV5-1,TRBD2,CASSHLAGSSTDTQYF,TGCGCCAGCAGCCATCTAGCGGGGTCTAGCACAGATACGCAGTATTTT